Each of the 32 T cell receptor beta chains below was sequenced from the same sample in a study of shared clonotypes between healthy human individuals (dated by TCRdb to the early 2020s). The library was produced with the immunoSEQ multiplex PCR assay. The source is immuneACCESS, and TCRdb retained only in-frame sequences with V and J called. Part of the clones is not carried over; for the studies checked, unresolved V genes explain less than half of this, and the remainder is unexplained. This sample lists some 1 million clones; approximately 72% were detected once. The ten most abundant clones make up about 1.5% of the sample. The sequencing input was memory CD4+ T cells sorted from blood. Explained via the paper, the cell subset or site label denotes: CD45RA-negative fraction. The receptors originated from a man aged 18 to 35 in good health.

The sample holds one count of this clone. A read error may account for a junction end that differs from germline. This chain joins TRBV11-2 and TRBJ2-1; D gene uncertain. The CDR3 has 13 residues. Germline-derived CDR1 and CDR2 are SGHAT and FQNNGV. The CDR3 DNA reads as TGCGCCAGCAGCCAAGAGCATTACAATGAGCAGTTCTTC. It yields the protein CASSQEHYNEQFF.

The CDR3 loop is CTSSHEDRGSYEQYF. The CDR3 DNA is TGCACCAGCAGCCACGAGGACAGGGGATCCTACGAGCAGTACTTC. V is TRBV1 and J is TRBJ2-7; the DNA was not compared with TRBD1, the D call given in the table. TRBV1 constitutes a pseudogene. The CDR3 consists of 15 residues.

The chain carries TRBV19 and TRBJ2-7; D ambiguous. V was cut by 3 bases and J by 5 bases, with 20 bases left in between. The CDR3 totals 16 residues. Germline loops: CDR1 LNHDA, CDR2 SQIVND (reference sequence). DNA of the CDR3: TGTGCCAGTAGTATCAGGTCGGGTACAACGGTCGACGAGCAGTACTTC. Translation gives CASSIRSGTTVDEQYF. Filled out from reference TRBV19 and TRBJ2-7, the complete variable domain reads DGGITQSPKYLFRKEGQNVTLSCEQNLNHDAMYWYRQDPGQGLRLIYYSQIVNDFQKGDIAEGYSVSREKKESFPLTVTSAQKNPTAFYLCASSIRSGTTVDEQYFGPGTRLTVT.

The CDR3 is CATNSWVNTEAFF. CDR3 nucleotides: TGTGCCACCAATTCCTGGGTGAACACTGAAGCTTTCTTT. V usage is TRBV2 and J usage is TRBJ1-1; no firm D call. This CDR3 comprises 13 residues. V lost 10 bases and J lost 0, with 12 bases in between. Germline V lookup: CDR1 SNHLY, CDR2 FYNNEI.

This clone has just a few counts. The V and J genes are TRBV10-1 and TRBJ1-1; a weak D match, TRBD1 (5 bases). This CDR3 has 15 amino acids. V dropped 0 bases and J dropped 1 base, with 9 bases sitting between them. The germline gives CDR1 WNHNN, CDR2 SYGVQD (reference sequence). Written as DNA, the CDR3 is TGCGCCAGCAGTGAGTCGACGGGGCAGAACACTGAAGCTTTCTTT. Its translation is CASSESTGQNTEAFF.

This sequence joins TRBV6-9 and TRBJ2-2; 11 nucleotides agree with TRBD2. V lost 3 bases and J lost 7; bases outside the gene matches: 4. The CDR3 length is 15 residues. Germline loops: CDR1 MNHGY, CDR2 SVAAGI. In DNA, the CDR3 is TGTGCCAGCAGTTACCATCTAGCGGGAGGCGGGGAGCTGTTTTTT. This encodes CASSYHLAGGGELFF.

The rearrangement joins TRBV11-2 to TRBJ1-2; D is unresolved. Germline V gives CDR1 SGHAT, CDR2 FQNNGV. The CDR3 covers 12 residues. V was clipped by 5 bases and J by 3 bases, with 7 bases between them. CDR3 sequence: CASSLWDYGYTF. DNA for the CDR3: TGTGCCAGCAGCCTGTGGGACTATGGCTACACCTTC. The full variable domain, with the rest looked up from reference TRBV11-2 and TRBJ1-2, is EAGVAQSPRYKIIEKRQSVAFWCNPISGHATLYWYQQILGQGPKLLIQFQNNGVVDDSQLPKDRFSAERLKGVDSTLKIQPAKLEDSAVYLCASSLWDYGYTFGSGTRLTVV.

This clone showed up just a few times. This chain links TRBV7-9 with TRBJ1-1; possibly TRBD1 for D (5 bases). Looked up from germline, CDR1 is SEHNR and CDR2 is FQNEAQ (reference sequence). There are 14 residues in the CDR3. V was cut by 5 bases and J by 7 bases, with 17 bases left in between. CDR3 nucleotide sequence: TGTGCCAGCAGCCCACCGGGACGTATAGATGAAGCTTTCTTT. Residues: CASSPPGRIDEAFF.

V usage is TRBV5-4 and J usage is TRBJ1-1; D not resolved. Deletions cut 2 bases from V and 3 bases from J, with 8 bases between. The CDR3 has 13 amino acids. CDR1 and CDR2 (germline): SGHNT, YYREEE (reference sequence). CDR3 in amino acids: CASSFSIDTEAFF. The CDR3 coding sequence is TGTGCCAGCAGCTTCTCTATCGACACTGAAGCTTTCTTT.

The rearrangement uses TRBV28 and TRBJ1-3; D may be TRBD1 (6 bases). CDR1 MDHEN and CDR2 SYDVKM come from the germline V gene. CDR3 length: 15 amino acids. Trimming left V 6 bases short and J 3 bases short, with 15 bases between. CDR3 residues: CASSSTGMGGNTIYF. The CDR3 bases are TGTGCCAGCAGCTCTACAGGGATGGGTGGAAACACCATATATTTT.

The genes are TRBV5-1 and TRBJ2-7; tentatively, D is TRBD2 (6 bases). Germline V gene sequence: CDR1 SGHRS, CDR2 YFSETQ. The CDR3 runs to 17 residues. The V end was cut by 0 bases, the J end by 0 bases, with 16 bases between. This CDR3 reads CASSLEGSGIISYEQYF. In DNA, the CDR3 is TGCGCCAGCAGCTTGGAGGGTAGCGGAATAATCTCCTACGAGCAGTACTTC.

This clone was seen once. This chain uses TRBV6-1 with TRBJ1-2; TRBD1 matches at 8 bases. Germline V gene lookup returns CDR1 MNHNS and CDR2 SASEGT. This CDR3 comprises 15 residues. The V segment lost 4 bases and the J segment 6 bases; nucleotides outside the gene matches: 10. CDR3 bases: TGTGCCAGCAGTGCAGACTCGGACAGGGTTCATGGCTACACCTTC. This encodes CASSADSDRVHGYTF.

The chain links TRBV5-1 to TRBJ1-2; 7 bases align to TRBD1. The CDR3 runs 14 residues. J lost 8 bases, V lost 2 bases, and 9 bases had no gene match. Germline V lookup: CDR1 SGHRS, CDR2 YFSETQ. The CDR3 nucleotides are TGCGCCAGCAGCTTTCAGAGACAGGGTGACGGCTACACCTTC. Residues: CASSFQRQGDGYTF.

The rearrangement links TRBV28 to TRBJ1-6; the D gene is possibly TRBD1 (5 bases). Germline V gives CDR1 MDHEN, CDR2 SYDVKM. This CDR3 is 19 amino acids long. V was trimmed by 5 bases and J by 10 bases, leaving 30 bases between them. In nucleotides, the CDR3 is TGTGCCAGCAGTCAAACACCTCGAGGGTTTCGTCAGGGTATATCACCCCTCCACTTT. It translates to CASSQTPRGFRQGISPLHF.

The J gene is TRBJ2-3, the V gene TRBV30; TRBD1 matches 8 bases. The CDR3 is 14 amino acids. The junction had 4 bases not matched to a gene; V was cut back by 4 bases and J by 1 base. Germline V gene sequence: CDR1 GTSNPN, CDR2 SVGIG (reference sequence). DNA of the CDR3: TGTGCCTGGACTTCGGGACAGGGCACAGATACGCAGTATTTT. It encodes CAWTSGQGTDTQYF.

The chain has TRBV7-9 and TRBJ1-2; no firm D call. Germline V gene lookup returns CDR1 SEHNR and CDR2 FQNEAQ (reference sequence). Between the trimmed V and J ends, which lost 6 bases and 10 bases, there was a span of 18 bases. This CDR3 has 13 amino acids. The DNA for the CDR3 is TGTGCCAGCAGTTTCGATACCGACCGATTCTACACCTTC. Its translation is CASSFDTDRFYTF.

The chain combines TRBV18 with TRBJ1-5; maybe TRBD1 (5 bases). The germline V gene has CDR1 KGHSH and CDR2 LQKENI. The CDR3 has 15 residues. V gave up 4 bases and J gave up 3 bases, with 13 bases separating them. CDR3 residues: CASSRGGESNQPQHF. CDR3 coding DNA: TGTGCCAGCTCACGCGGGGGGGAATCCAATCAGCCCCAGCATTTT.

This chain connects TRBV2 to TRBJ1-5; no definite D call. Trimming removed 4 bases at V and 6 bases at J, with 7 bases between. The CDR3 is made up of 12 amino acids. Germline loops: CDR1 SNHLY, CDR2 FYNNEI. The CDR3 is CASSVAVQPQHF. The CDR3 DNA sequence: TGTGCCAGCAGTGTGGCGGTTCAGCCCCAGCATTTT.

This rearrangement joins TRBV7-9 to TRBJ1-2, with D unresolved. This CDR3 has 15 residues. Germline lookup yields CDR1 SEHNR and CDR2 FQNEAQ (reference sequence). Trimming took off 2 bases at V and 5 bases at J, with 15 bases between the two ends. The CDR3 here is CASSLRQDKEYGYTF. The CDR3 nucleotides are TGTGCCAGCAGCTTAAGGCAAGATAAGGAGTATGGCTACACCTTC.

Details on this clone: A single base separates this from a much larger clone, so it may be a read error. This chain links TRBV6-1 with TRBJ1-5, with unresolved D. CDR1 MNHNS and CDR2 SASEGT come from the germline V gene. Trimming stripped 8 bases from V and 6 bases from J, with 2 bases between. The CDR3 is made up of 9 amino acids. The CDR3 reads CASGQPQHF. For the CDR3, the DNA is TGTGCCAGCGGTCAGCCCCAGCATTTT.

The rearrangement joins TRBV19 to TRBJ1-1, with 9 bases identical to TRBD1. V shed 6 bases and J 1 base; nucleotides not matched to a gene: 6. Germline V gene sequence: CDR1 LNHDA, CDR2 SQIVND (reference sequence). This CDR3 contains 15 residues. CDR3 DNA sequence: TGTGCCAGTAGCCCGGACAGGGGAAAGAACACTGAAGCTTTCTTT. It is translated as CASSPDRGKNTEAFF.

This chain joins TRBV9 and TRBJ2-1; perhaps TRBD2 as D (6 bases). CDR1 and CDR2 from the germline V gene are SGDLS and YYNGEE. CDR3 length: 15 residues. V gave up 5 bases and J gave up 1 base, with 13 bases separating them. CDR3 loop: CASSTGGVSYNEQFF. DNA for the CDR3: TGTGCCAGCAGTACCGGAGGGGTTTCCTACAATGAGCAGTTCTTC.

The chain combines TRBV7-2 with TRBJ2-7; unclear D gene. Germline V gene lookup returns CDR1 SGHTA and CDR2 FQGNSA. The V end was cut by 1 base, the J end by 1 base, with 11 bases between. There are 15 residues in the CDR3. In DNA, the CDR3 is TGTGCCAGCAGCTTAGACGGCGCCGGTTCCTACGAGCAGTACTTC. It specifies CASSLDGAGSYEQYF.

J is TRBJ2-5 and V is TRBV28; 9 bases align to TRBD2. V was pared by 5 bases and J by 4 bases, with 11 bases of the junction left unmatched. This CDR3 is built from 16 residues. CDR1 is MDHEN, CDR2 SYDVKM, per germline. In nucleotides, the CDR3 is TGTGCCAGCAGTATTCTTAGCGGGGGCTTGGGAGAGACCCAGTACTTC. It codes for CASSILSGGLGETQYF.

The V and J genes are TRBV28 and TRBJ2-3; TRBD2 matches 12 bases. This CDR3 region has 16 residues. The V gene's germline CDR1 is MDHEN and CDR2 SYDVKM. With V trimmed by 6 bases and J by 4 bases, 8 bases remained unmatched. CDR3 sequence (DNA): TGTGCCAGCAGCCGCCTAGCGGGGGGGCTCCCAGATACGCAGTATTTT. Amino acid sequence: CASSRLAGGLPDTQYF.

The chain couples TRBV2 to TRBJ2-1; the match to TRBD2 covers 13 bases. V trimming: 10 bases; J trimming: 4 bases; junction bases outside the gene matches: 7. This CDR3 contains 15 residues. From germline, CDR1 is SNHLY and CDR2 FYNNEI. The CDR3 sequence: CATPRTSGSYNEQFF. The CDR3 DNA is TGTGCCACCCCCCGGACTAGCGGGAGTTACAATGAGCAGTTCTTC.

With respect to this clone: A read error may produce the germline difference seen at one junction end. CDR3 sequence reads: CSVEDVYTRYF. In DNA form, the CDR3 reads TGCAGCGTTGAGGACGTCTATACGCGGTATTTT. The V gene is TRBV29-1, the J gene TRBJ2-3; no definite D call. CDR3 size: 11 residues. CDR1 is SQVTM, CDR2 ANQGSEA, per germline.

The rearrangement uses TRBV5-1 and TRBJ1-1; maybe TRBD1 (5 bases). The V and J ends lost 2 bases and 5 bases respectively, with 22 bases between them. The CDR3 extends over 17 amino acids. Germline V gene lookup returns CDR1 SGHRS and CDR2 YFSETQ. The chain's CDR3 is CASSFNGLSNGATEAFF. In nucleotides, the CDR3 is TGCGCCAGCAGCTTTAATGGGTTATCGAACGGGGCGACTGAAGCTTTCTTT.

About this clone itself: Possible read error: a much larger clone is one base away. This sequence joins TRBV7-8 and TRBJ1-5; no clear D. Trimming removed 1 base from V and 1 base from J, with 5 bases in between. Germline-derived CDR1 and CDR2 are SGHVS and FQNEAQ. CDR3 length: 14 residues. The CDR3 loop reads CASSLDGSNQPQHF. The CDR3 DNA sequence: TGTGCCAGCAGCTTAGACGGGAGCAATCAGCCCCAGCATTTT.

V usage is TRBV29-1 and J usage is TRBJ2-5; tentatively, D is TRBD1 (6 bases). The DNA end lines up better with TRBJ2-7; the J call may be wrong. Germline-derived CDR1 and CDR2 are SQVTM and ANQGSEA. This CDR3 has 13 residues. DNA of the CDR3: TGCAGCGTGCAGGGGATGGATGGCTACGAGCAGTACTTC. As protein: CSVQGMDGYEQYF.

This chain connects TRBV30 to TRBJ1-1; 8 positions agree with TRBD1. The junction had 2 bases not matched to a gene; V was cut back by 0 bases and J by 2 bases. Germline CDR1 reads GTSNPN; CDR2 reads SVGIG (reference sequence). The CDR3 runs to 14 residues. CDR3 sequence reads: CAWSVGTGNTEAFF. CDR3 coding DNA: TGTGCCTGGAGTGTAGGGACAGGCAACACTGAAGCTTTCTTT.

This chain links TRBV10-3 with TRBJ2-1, with a weak D call TRBD1 (6 bases). Trimming removed 4 bases at V and 9 bases at J, with 13 bases between. The CDR3 is made up of 13 amino acids. Germline CDR1 is ENHRY and CDR2 is SYGVKD. As DNA, the CDR3 is TGTGCCATCAGTGTGCAAGGGACACGTGAGCAGTTCTTC. Translation: CAISVQGTREQFF.